Reported below is one TCR beta chain. Per the study methods: Reference gene primer amplification yielded estimated nucleated cell counts. Assay used: immunoSEQ multiplex PCR; TCRdb lists only in-frame clones, some missing. V and J calls and clone size come straight from that table; D and trimming were deduced from the DNA. Here the sample spans approximately 250,000 clones, around 88% being singletons. These data come from a study of blood T cell repertoires in COVID-19. About the study: T cells, B-cell-depleted T cells, or PBMCs supplied cDNA or gDNA.

Participants had their cohort set by participant-reported clinical history. The germline V gene has CDR1 MNHEY and CDR2 SVGAGI. This CDR3 has 12 amino acids. Trimming took off 5 bases at V and 5 bases at J, with 9 bases between the two ends. The source material was PBMCs or T cells enriched from blood (not recorded which). The chain couples TRBV6-5 to TRBJ1-2; tentative D call: TRBD1 (5 bases). This receptor was taken from a woman between 40 and 55 years old with acute COVID-19. The DNA for the CDR3 is TGTGCCAGCAGTACTGGGGGGTATGGCTACACCTTC. Protein product: CASSTGGYGYTF.